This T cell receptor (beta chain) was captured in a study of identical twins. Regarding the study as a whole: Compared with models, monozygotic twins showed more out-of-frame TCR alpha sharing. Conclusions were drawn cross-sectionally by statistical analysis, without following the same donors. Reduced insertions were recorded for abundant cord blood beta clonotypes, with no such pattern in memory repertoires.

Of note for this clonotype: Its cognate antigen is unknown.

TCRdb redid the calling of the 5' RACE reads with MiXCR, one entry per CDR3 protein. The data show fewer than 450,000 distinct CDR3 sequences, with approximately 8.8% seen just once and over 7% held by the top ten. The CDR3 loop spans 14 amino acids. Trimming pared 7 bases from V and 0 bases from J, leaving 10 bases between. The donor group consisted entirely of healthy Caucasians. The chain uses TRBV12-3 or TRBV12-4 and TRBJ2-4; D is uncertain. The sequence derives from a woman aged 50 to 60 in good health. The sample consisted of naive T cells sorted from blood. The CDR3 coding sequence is TGTGCCAGCACCCTTAACTTAGCCAAAAACATTCAGTACTTC. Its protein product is CASTLNLAKNIQYF.